This T cell receptor (beta chain) was captured by sequencing in a study of blood T cells in healthy people across ages (dated by TCRdb to between 2014 and 2016). For the wider study: In model experiments, template switching captured about one uniquely barcoded TCR beta cDNA molecule for every two T cells. The donors were split into four age groups: young (average about 16 years), middle-aged (about 40), aged (62) and long-lived (about 82). To avoid experimental bias, donors of different ages were distributed randomly across sequencing lanes. The study analyzed two additional independent replicas of 1 million unique cDNA reads from the same blood draw for two donors, one aged 18 to 29 and one aged 80 or older. Using deep sequencing normalized with unique cDNA molecular identifiers, the study measured how TCR beta repertoire diversity changes with age.

Reading the germline V gene (reference sequence) gives CDR1 DFQATT and CDR2 SNEGSKA. Between the V and J ends, shortened by 5 bases and 3 bases respectively, the junction contains 14 bases. The CDR3 sequence holds 15 residues, the cysteine and phenylalanine included. The read is trimmed to its CDR3 DNA, 45 bases read in frame from base 1. Library construction relied on 5' RACE. The instrument given in TCRdb is Illumina HiSeq 2500. A second 7 to 11 cycle PCR used a sample-barcoded 5' primer and a J-beta primer mix. A unique molecular identifier was introduced onto each TCR beta cDNA molecule by a template-switch 5' adaptor carrying 12 random nucleotides. Each sample yielded at least 2.5 million CDR3-containing paired-end reads. The Mint cDNA synthesis kit, primed by a TRBC-specific oligonucleotide, was used to synthesize first-strand cDNA from all RNA. Following uracil-DNA glycosylase treatment, a first 18-cycle PCR with universal primers M1SS and BC2_uni_R was performed on all cDNA. Under the source paper's analysis protocol: For normalization, 1 million high-quality reads were randomly selected from each sample, with every read carrying a distinct molecular identifier. Instead of being binned into consensus sequences, reads that shared molecular identifiers were thrown out. MiTCR, run with a Q25 quality threshold and the strictest error-elimination algorithm, handled CDR3 identification, clonotype clustering and error correction. A nonparametric unseen species model using Euler transformation provided a lower-bound estimate of total TCR beta diversity. The public reads were run again by TCRdb, first through fastp at Q25 and then through MiXCR, and only productive beta chains were kept. Entries are consolidated by CDR3 protein sequence, retaining the most common genes and DNA. The V and J calls, along with clone size, are taken from TCRdb and not from the paper's own processing. A total of just over 800,000 distinct CDR3 sequences appear in this sample, 60% to 80% of them only once. Roughly 25% of the sample comes from the top ten.

Systemically healthy Caucasian individuals from Russia, 35 to 50 in total and aged roughly 6 to 95 years, were included as donors. Roughly 10 milliliters of peripheral blood were collected from each donor into EDTA-treated Vacutainer tubes. PBMCs were isolated by Ficoll-Paque density-gradient centrifugation, with at least 7 million obtained per sample. Total RNA was extracted from PBMCs with Trizol reagent, with at least 6 micrograms obtained per sample. For every donor, an aliquot of PBMCs went through flow cytometry to measure the percentages of naive CD45RAhigh/CD27high T cells. General findings and caveats noted by the study authors: As age increased, observed TCR beta diversity per million T cells dropped in a roughly linear way, and a significant reduction was already evident by age about 36. Because profiling used bulk unsorted PBMCs, naive and antigen-experienced compartments could not be compared conclusively. Estimates of total diversity based on one million sequenced T cells were considered lower bounds and underestimates. The CMV infection status of donors was not known, potentially confounding age-related changes in expanded clonotypes. A strong correlation was found between observed TCR beta diversity and the percentage of naive T cells measured by flow cytometry. The long-lived group showed more naive CD4+ T cells, fewer expanded clones and increased TCR diversity than the aged group, suggesting age selection.

For this clonotype: The antigen it binds to is not known. Base-call qualities are not available, and no considerably larger clone is one nucleotide away.

Source material: blood. The chain is encoded by TRBV20-1 joined to TRBJ1-6; confidence is insufficient to name the D gene. The receptor comes from a man aged 25 to 45 in good health. Read as DNA, the sequence is TGCAGTGCTCCCGACTCCAGCCTCTATAATTCACCCCTCCACTTT. This sequence encodes CSAPDSSLYNSPLHF.